A selection of T cell receptor beta chains follows, all from one sample in a study of blood T cell repertoires in COVID-19. Assay: immunoSEQ multiplex PCR; the TCRdb copy retains only in-frame clones and omits some. In the table there are 200,000 to 250,000 clones, about 87% of which are singletons. What was sequenced was PBMCs or T cells enriched from blood (not recorded which). All receptors derive from a woman in her twenties or thirties who had recovered from COVID-19. The CDR3 runs from the conserved cysteine through the conserved F or W. Fields, in order: D gene, V gene, clone size, J gene, CDR3 protein, CDR3 DNA. D genes are given only for firm matches. The size field is filled for only some rows; it gives once, few, many or a size class.

D: TRBD1; V: TRBV5-5; size: NA; J: TRBJ1-5; CDR3: CASSRDRSSNQPQHF; DNA: TGTGCCAGCAGCAGGGACAGATCAAGCAATCAGCCCCAGCATTTT
D: TRBD1; V: TRBV29-1; size: NA; J: TRBJ1-1; CDR3: CSVKTGANTEAFF; DNA: TGCAGCGTCAAGACAGGGGCGAACACTGAAGCTTTCTTT
D: NA; V: TRBV29-1; size: NA; J: TRBJ2-5; CDR3: CSHTGQLIQETQYF; DNA: TGCAGCCATACAGGACAGCTAATCCAAGAGACCCAGTACTTC
D: NA; V: TRBV4-1; size: NA; J: TRBJ2-7; CDR3: CASSQVPLRDEQYF; DNA: TGCGCCAGCAGCCAAGTACCCCTCAGGGACGAGCAGTACTTC
D: NA; V: TRBV7-8; size: NA; J: TRBJ1-5; CDR3: CASSLAGAEGEPQHF; DNA: TGTGCCAGCAGCTTAGCGGGCGCGGAAGGGGAGCCCCAGCATTTT
D: NA; V: TRBV7-3; size: NA; J: TRBJ2-5; CDR3: CASGITGRVQETQYF; DNA: TGTGCCAGCGGGATAACGGGCAGGGTCCAAGAGACCCAGTACTTC
D: TRBD2; V: TRBV4-3; size: NA; J: TRBJ2-7; CDR3: CASSQGTIAGGSYEQYF; DNA: TGCGCCAGCAGCCAAGGTACAATAGCGGGGGGATCCTACGAGCAGTACTTC
D: NA; V: TRBV7-2; size: NA; J: TRBJ2-7; CDR3: CASSLAGGSSYEQYF; DNA: TGTGCCAGCAGCTTAGCAGGGGGTAGCTCCTACGAGCAGTACTTC
D: TRBD1; V: TRBV5-1; size: once; J: TRBJ1-2; CDR3: CASSFGARQGDGYTF; DNA: TGCGCCAGCAGCTTTGGAGCTCGACAGGGGGATGGCTACACCTTC
D: NA; V: TRBV28; size: NA; J: TRBJ1-6; CDR3: CASTRQNSPLHF; DNA: TGTGCCAGCACAAGACAGAATTCACCCCTCCACTTT
D: NA; V: TRBV19; size: many; J: TRBJ1-1; CDR3: CASRTPTNTEAFF; DNA: TGTGCCAGTAGGACACCAACGAACACTGAAGCTTTCTTT
D: NA; V: TRBV4-3; size: NA; J: TRBJ2-3; CDR3: CASSQQTSLPDTQYF; DNA: TGCGCCAGCAGCCAACAGACTAGTCTGCCAGATACGCAGTATTTT
D: TRBD1; V: TRBV5-5; size: NA; J: TRBJ1-1; CDR3: CASSLNAGGNTEAFF; DNA: TGTGCCAGCAGCTTGAACGCAGGGGGGAACACTGAAGCTTTCTTT
D: TRBD1; V: TRBV19; size: NA; J: TRBJ1-1; CDR3: CASETGLRTEAFF; DNA: TGTGCCAGCGAGACAGGGTTGAGAACTGAAGCTTTCTTT
D: NA; V: TRBV14; size: NA; J: TRBJ2-7; CDR3: CASSQGPGQRTYEQYF; DNA: TGTGCCAGCAGCCAAGGTCCAGGACAGCGGACCTACGAGCAGTACTTC
D: TRBD1; V: TRBV3-1/TRBV3-2; size: NA; J: TRBJ2-7; CDR3: CASSPQGQSYEQYF; DNA: TGTGCCAGCAGCCCCCAGGGACAGTCCTACGAGCAGTACTTC
D: TRBD1; V: TRBV12-5; size: NA; J: TRBJ2-2; CDR3: CASGLTGEGYTGELFF; DNA: TGTGCTAGTGGTTTAACAGGGGAAGGGTACACCGGGGAGCTGTTTTTT
D: NA; V: TRBV2; size: NA; J: TRBJ1-1; CDR3: CASGGGKEINTEAFF; DNA: TGTGCCAGCGGGGGGGGAAAGGAGATCAACACTGAAGCTTTCTTT
D: TRBD1; V: TRBV3-1/TRBV3-2; size: NA; J: TRBJ1-5; CDR3: CASSQMGQSGQPQHF; DNA: TGTGCCAGCAGCCAGATGGGACAGAGCGGTCAGCCCCAGCATTTT
D: NA; V: TRBV6-5; size: NA; J: TRBJ1-5; CDR3: CASQDSPNQPQHF; DNA: TGTGCCAGCCAAGACAGTCCTAATCAGCCCCAGCATTTT
D: NA; V: TRBV18; size: NA; J: TRBJ2-3; CDR3: CASSPRGRTDTQYF; DNA: TGTGCCAGCTCACCTCGGGGAAGGACAGATACGCAGTATTTT
D: TRBD2; V: TRBV19; size: NA; J: TRBJ2-1; CDR3: CASSPGGENNEQFF; DNA: TGTGCCAGTAGTCCGGGGGGTGAAAACAATGAGCAGTTCTTC
D: NA; V: TRBV5-4; size: NA; J: TRBJ2-7; CDR3: CASSLTGSYEQYF; DNA: TGTGCCAGCAGCTTGACGGGATCCTACGAGCAGTACTTC
D: NA; V: TRBV5-1; size: NA; J: TRBJ1-4; CDR3: CASSSGTTEGEKLFF; DNA: TGCGCCAGCAGCTCGGGGACAACCGAAGGGGAAAAACTGTTTTTT
D: TRBD1; V: TRBV4-3; size: NA; J: TRBJ1-1; CDR3: CASSLDRGGTEAFF; DNA: TGCGCCAGCAGCCTAGACAGGGGCGGCACTGAAGCTTTCTTT
D: NA; V: TRBV29-1; size: NA; J: TRBJ2-2; CDR3: CSVEVNRGNTGELFF; DNA: TGCAGCGTTGAAGTAAACCGGGGAAACACCGGGGAGCTGTTTTTT
D: NA; V: TRBV19; size: NA; J: TRBJ1-2; CDR3: CASSIDPDRVNYGYTF; DNA: TGTGCCAGTAGTATAGATCCAGATCGGGTTAACTATGGCTACACCTTC
D: TRBD1; V: TRBV9; size: NA; J: TRBJ2-5; CDR3: CASSALTGGAGETQYF; DNA: TGTGCCAGCAGCGCCCTCACAGGGGGCGCAGGGGAGACCCAGTACTTC
D: NA; V: TRBV7-9; size: NA; J: TRBJ2-7; CDR3: CASSVAGGNGQYF; DNA: TGTGCCAGCAGCGTAGCCGGGGGAAATGGGCAGTACTTC
D: TRBD1; V: TRBV15; size: NA; J: TRBJ2-6; CDR3: CATSRAGTASGANVLTF; DNA: TGTGCCACCAGCAGGGCCGGGACAGCCTCTGGGGCCAACGTCCTGACTTTC
D: NA; V: TRBV5-1; size: once; J: TRBJ2-7; CDR3: CASGRGFSYEQYF; DNA: TGCGCCAGCGGAAGGGGTTTCTCCTACGAGCAGTACTTC
D: TRBD1; V: TRBV19; size: NA; J: TRBJ1-5; CDR3: CASSAYTGGAGQPQHF; DNA: TGTGCCAGTAGTGCCTATACAGGGGGCGCAGGGCAGCCCCAGCATTTT
D: TRBD2; V: TRBV7-2; size: once; J: TRBJ2-7; CDR3: CASSLVAGSSYEQYF; DNA: TGTGCCAGCAGCTTAGTAGCGGGGAGCTCCTACGAGCAGTACTTC
D: TRBD2; V: TRBV14; size: NA; J: TRBJ2-1; CDR3: CASSPRGGLYNEQFF; DNA: TGTGCCAGCAGCCCCCGGGGGGGCCTCTACAATGAGCAGTTCTTC
D: NA; V: TRBV19; size: NA; J: TRBJ2-1; CDR3: CASSITAGNEQFF; DNA: TGTGCCAGTAGTATAACGGCAGGCAATGAGCAGTTCTTC
D: NA; V: TRBV12-3/TRBV12-4; size: NA; J: TRBJ1-5; CDR3: CASSLAGLPQHF; DNA: TGTGCCAGCAGTTTGGCAGGGCTGCCCCAGCATTTT
D: NA; V: TRBV2; size: NA; J: TRBJ1-2; CDR3: CASRADIGNYGYTF; DNA: TGTGCCAGCAGGGCGGACATCGGAAACTATGGCTACACCTTC
D: TRBD1; V: TRBV19; size: once; J: TRBJ1-4; CDR3: CASSPPVTGGNEKLFF; DNA: TGTGCCAGCTCCCCCCCGGTGACAGGGGGTAATGAAAAACTGTTTTTT
D: NA; V: TRBV3-1/TRBV3-2; size: NA; J: TRBJ1-1; CDR3: CASSVPGSTEAFF; DNA: TGTGCCAGCAGCGTACCAGGGTCCACTGAAGCTTTCTTT
D: TRBD2; V: TRBV5-4; size: once; J: TRBJ2-7; CDR3: CASSPLAGIHEQYF; DNA: TGTGCCAGCAGCCCTCTAGCGGGAATCCACGAGCAGTACTTC
D: TRBD1; V: TRBV7-3; size: NA; J: TRBJ2-5; CDR3: CASSLTGTGQETQYF; DNA: TGTGCCAGCAGCTTAACTGGGACAGGACAAGAGACCCAGTACTTC
D: NA; V: TRBV3-1/TRBV3-2; size: NA; J: TRBJ1-1; CDR3: CASSLQGYDTEAFF; DNA: TGTGCCAGCAGCCTGCAGGGTTATGACACTGAAGCTTTCTTT
D: TRBD1; V: TRBV4-1; size: NA; J: TRBJ1-4; CDR3: CASSLRDRVVRLFF; DNA: TGCGCCAGCAGCCTCCGGGACAGGGTTGTGCGACTGTTTTTT
D: NA; V: TRBV4-1; size: NA; J: TRBJ1-1; CDR3: CASSQWSSNTEAFF; DNA: TGCGCCAGCAGCCAATGGAGTTCGAACACTGAAGCTTTCTTT
D: NA; V: TRBV6-5; size: NA; J: TRBJ2-7; CDR3: CASSRDNYEQYF; DNA: TGTGCCAGCAGCCGAGACAACTACGAGCAGTACTTC
D: TRBD2; V: TRBV7-3; size: NA; J: TRBJ2-7; CDR3: CASSSSGTNYEQYF; DNA: TGTGCCAGCAGCTCCTCGGGGACTAACTACGAGCAGTACTTC
D: NA; V: TRBV21-1; size: NA; J: TRBJ2-7; CDR3: CASSNPTPGEQYF; DNA: TGTGCCAGCAGCAACCCGACTCCCGGCGAGCAGTACTTC
D: TRBD2; V: TRBV5-4; size: NA; J: TRBJ2-3; CDR3: CASSWGLASTSGGADTQYF; DNA: TGTGCCAGCAGCTGGGGCCTGGCCTCTACTAGCGGGGGGGCCGATACGCAGTATTTT
D: TRBD1; V: TRBV25-1; size: NA; J: TRBJ1-2; CDR3: CATRGQHSNYGYTF; DNA: TGTGCCACGAGGGGGCAGCACTCTAACTATGGCTACACCTTC
D: TRBD2; V: TRBV7-3; size: NA; J: TRBJ2-5; CDR3: CASSLTGGGAETQYF; DNA: TGTGCCAGCAGCTTAACAGGCGGGGGGGCAGAGACCCAGTACTTC
D: TRBD1; V: TRBV5-1; size: NA; J: TRBJ2-7; CDR3: CASSLQTGATYEQYF; DNA: TGCGCCAGCAGCTTACAGACAGGGGCCACCTACGAGCAGTACTTC
D: NA; V: TRBV6-1; size: NA; J: TRBJ2-7; CDR3: CASSSSSYEQYF; DNA: TGTGCCAGCAGTTCGAGCTCCTACGAGCAGTACTTC
D: NA; V: TRBV5-5; size: once; J: TRBJ1-1; CDR3: CASSLAGQGYGMNTEAFF; DNA: TGTGCCAGCAGCTTGGCCGGGCAGGGATATGGGATGAACACTGAAGCTTTCTTT
D: NA; V: TRBV4-3; size: NA; J: TRBJ2-1; CDR3: CASSQVGDYEQFF; DNA: TGCGCCAGCAGCCAAGTGGGAGATTATGAGCAGTTCTTC
D: NA; V: TRBV9; size: NA; J: TRBJ1-1; CDR3: CASSVETGPNTEAFF; DNA: TGTGCCAGCAGCGTAGAGACAGGACCGAACACTGAAGCTTTCTTT
D: TRBD1; V: TRBV15; size: once; J: TRBJ2-3; CDR3: CATSTLSGQGADTQYF; DNA: TGTGCCACCAGCACCCTATCGGGACAGGGTGCAGATACGCAGTATTTT
D: TRBD1; V: TRBV29-1; size: NA; J: TRBJ2-7; CDR3: CSVVTGGYEQYF; DNA: TGCAGCGTTGTCACAGGGGGATACGAGCAGTACTTC
D: TRBD2; V: TRBV7-8; size: NA; J: TRBJ2-2; CDR3: CASSRGGTGELFF; DNA: TGTGCCAGCAGTCGCGGGGGCACCGGGGAGCTGTTTTTT
D: NA; V: TRBV9; size: NA; J: TRBJ1-1; CDR3: CASSQQGNTEAFF; DNA: TGTGCCAGCAGCCAACAGGGGAACACTGAAGCTTTCTTT
D: NA; V: TRBV2; size: NA; J: TRBJ1-1; CDR3: CASSEGRAPIAFF; DNA: TGTGCCAGCAGTGAAGGGAGGGCCCCAATTGCTTTCTTT